This entry is about one T cell receptor beta chain. This sample was taken from a study of blood T cell repertoires in COVID-19. Study details: The samples span acute and convalescent COVID-19 from the United States, Italy and Spain. PBMCs, B-cell-depleted T cells, or T cells were the source of the cDNA or gDNA that made up the material.

Patients of the Seattle cohort, enrolled during active infection, were followed longitudinally. In the authors' workflow: Using reference gene primer amplification, nucleated cell counts were estimated. Profiling relied on immunoSEQ multiplex PCR, and the TCRdb table lists in-frame clones only, not all of them. That table furnishes V, J and clone size, whereas the DNA furnished D and trimming. The data hold roughly 500,000 clones, with approximately 92% observed a single time. Germline lookup yields CDR1 MGHRA and CDR2 YSYEKL. CDR3 length: 17 residues. The junction had 13 bases not matched to a gene; V was cut back by 3 bases and J by 8 bases.

Sequencing was done on a sample of peripheral blood. The sequence derives from a man between 18 and 29 years old with COVID-19, enrolled during active disease. V and J are TRBV4-1 and TRBJ2-2; 9 nucleotides agree with TRBD1. In DNA form, the CDR3 reads TGCGCCAGCAGCCATTACCCTGGACAGGGGACCTGGGGGGAGCTGTTTTTT. It encodes CASSHYPGQGTWGELFF.